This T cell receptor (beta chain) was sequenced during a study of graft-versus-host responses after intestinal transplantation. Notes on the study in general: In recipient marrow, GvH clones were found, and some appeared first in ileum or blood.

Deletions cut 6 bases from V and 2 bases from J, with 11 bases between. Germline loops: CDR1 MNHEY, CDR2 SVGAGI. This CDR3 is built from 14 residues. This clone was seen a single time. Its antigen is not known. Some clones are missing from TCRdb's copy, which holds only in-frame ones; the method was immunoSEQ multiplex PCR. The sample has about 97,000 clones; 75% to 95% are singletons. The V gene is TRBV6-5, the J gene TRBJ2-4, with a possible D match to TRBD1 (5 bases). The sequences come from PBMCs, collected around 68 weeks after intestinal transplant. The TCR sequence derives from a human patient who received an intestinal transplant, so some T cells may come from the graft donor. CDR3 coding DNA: TGTGCCAGCAGGGGGCTGGGTACCAAAAACATTCAGTACTTC. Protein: CASRGLGTKNIQYF.